A selection of T cell receptor beta chains follows, all from one sample in a study of shared clonotypes between healthy human individuals. The repertoire was sequenced with immunoSEQ multiplex PCR; TCRdb's copy has only in-frame clones and lacks some. The table has some 2,000,000 clones, about 95% seen once; the top ten hold 1% to 1.3%. Specimen: naive CD8+ T cells sorted from blood. The receptors were gathered from a man younger than 35 in good health. The CDR3 runs from the conserved cysteine through the conserved F or W. The D gene is left open where the match is weak. Clone size is not always given. Where it is, it says once, few, many or a class for expanded clones.

>NA|TRBJ2-2|once|TRBV9|12
TGTGCCAGCAGCTGGGTCCCCGGGGAGCTGTTTTTT
CASSWVPGELFF
>NA|TRBJ2-1|NA|TRBV7-9|15
TGTGCCAGCAGCTTATTTGCGGGTGTCTACAATGAGCAGTTCTTC
CASSLFAGVYNEQFF
>NA|TRBJ2-7|NA|TRBV27|15
TGTGCCAACTCCCTCCGGGCAGAAGAGGTGTACGAGCAGTACTTC
CANSLRAEEVYEQYF
>NA|TRBJ2-3|NA|TRBV7-6|13
TGTGCCAGCGGAGAGTACAGCACAGATACGCAGTATTTT
CASGEYSTDTQYF
>TRBD2|TRBJ2-1|NA|TRBV5-1|15
TGCGCCAGCAGCGCCGGACTAGCGGGGACAATGACCCAGTTCTTC
CASSAGLAGTMTQFF
>NA|TRBJ2-7|NA|TRBV11-2|12
TGTGCCAGCAGCTTAGGGGGGTCCGAGCAGTACTTC
CASSLGGSEQYF
>TRBD2|TRBJ2-2|once|TRBV28|19
TGTGCCAGCAGTTTTCTCATCCCTAGCGGGGCTCTGAACACCGGGGAGCTGTTTTTT
CASSFLIPSGALNTGELFF
>NA|TRBJ2-2|NA|TRBV2|13
TGTGCCAGCAGTGAGACCAACGCCGGGGAGCTGTTTTTT
CASSETNAGELFF
>TRBD2|TRBJ2-1|NA|TRBV7-2|17
TGTGCCAGCAGCACCCCTTTAGCGGGAGGTATCTACAATGAGCAGTTCTTC
CASSTPLAGGIYNEQFF
>NA|TRBJ1-1|NA|TRBV6-1|15
TGTGCCAGCAGTGAATGGGCCGCCTTGGGCACTGAAGCTTTCTTT
CASSEWAALGTEAFF
>NA|TRBJ2-4|NA|TRBV15|15
TGTGCCACCAGCGGTCAAGGGGCGGCCAAAAACATTCAGTACTTC
CATSGQGAAKNIQYF
>TRBD2|TRBJ2-1|NA|TRBV7-9|17
TGTGCCAGCAGCCCCAGCCCTGGCGGGAGTATTCTGGATGAGCAGTTCTTC
CASSPSPGGSILDEQFF
>NA|TRBJ1-1|NA|TRBV27|13
TGTGCCAGCAGTCTGGGGGGCAGCACTGAAGCTTTCTTT
CASSLGGSTEAFF
>TRBD1|TRBJ1-2|NA|TRBV6-5|15
TGTGCCAGCAGATATACAGGGGGCTTCCTATATGGCTACACCTTC
CASRYTGGFLYGYTF
>TRBD1|TRBJ2-7|NA|TRBV28|16
TGTGCCAGCAGTTTATCCCGGGACAGACCTTCCTACGAGCAGTACTTC
CASSLSRDRPSYEQYF
>TRBD2|TRBJ2-5|NA|TRBV7-6|19
TGTGCCAGCAGCTTAGGGGAGGGGCGGGAGATATACCTCCAAGAGACCCAGTACTTC
CASSLGEGREIYLQETQYF
>NA|TRBJ2-7|NA|TRBV7-7|15
TGTGCTAGCAGCCCTTTCGCGGGTGATTCCTACGAGCAGTACTTC
CASSPFAGDSYEQYF
>TRBD1|TRBJ1-2|NA|TRBV9|15
TGTGCCAGCAGCGCCGGGACAGTTCCTAACTATGGCTACACCTTC
CASSAGTVPNYGYTF
>NA|TRBJ1-2|few|TRBV2|8
TGTGCCAGCAGTGAAGGTCCTTTC
CASSEGPF
>TRBD1|TRBJ2-3|NA|TRBV7-9|16
TGTGCCGCACGCCGCGAGAGGGGGCGCGGGACAGATACGCAGTATTTT
CAARRERGRGTDTQYF
>NA|TRBJ2-2|NA|TRBV4-2|15
TGTGCCAGCAGCCAAGAGGCCCTACCCACCGGGGAGCTGTTTTTT
CASSQEALPTGELFF
>TRBD1|TRBJ1-1|NA|TRBV6-6|14
TGTGCCAGCAGGCAAACAGGGGCGGGCACTGAAGCTTTCTTT
CASRQTGAGTEAFF
>NA|TRBJ2-7|NA|TRBV28|16
TGTGCCAGCAGCCCCAATCCTTTCGAGGGCGCGTACGAGCAGTACTTC
CASSPNPFEGAYEQYF
>TRBD2|TRBJ2-7|NA|TRBV15|16
TGTGCCACCAGCAGAGATCCCCTAGCGGAATTTTACGAGCAGTACTTC
CATSRDPLAEFYEQYF
>NA|TRBJ2-1|NA|TRBV11-2|13
TGTGCCAGCAGCTTAGTGCTCCCCGATGAGCAGTTCTTC
CASSLVLPDEQFF
>TRBD2|TRBJ2-1|NA|TRBV9|17
TGTGCCAGCAGCGTAGATTCTGCCCTAGCGGGAGTAGATGAGCAGTTCTTC
CASSVDSALAGVDEQFF
>TRBD2|TRBJ2-7|NA|TRBV7-6|15
TGTGCCAGCAGCTTAAGACTAGCGGCTAACTACGAGCAGTACTTC
CASSLRLAANYEQYF
>NA|TRBJ2-5|NA|TRBV6-5|15
TGTGCCAGCAGTTACTCCCTGGCGGCTGAAGAGACCCAGTACTTC
CASSYSLAAEETQYF
>NA|TRBJ2-3|once|TRBV4-3|17
TGCGCCAGCAGCCAAGACTTGCAGGGCGCTAGCACAGATACGCAGTATTTT
CASSQDLQGASTDTQYF
>TRBD1|TRBJ2-7|once|TRBV6-1|14
TGTGCCAGCAGCGATGGACAGGTATACTACGAGCAGTACTTC
CASSDGQVYYEQYF
>TRBD1|TRBJ1-2|NA|TRBV13|14
TGTGCCAGCAGCTATCAGGGGGGGTCTCTCGGCTACACCTTC
CASSYQGGSLGYTF
>NA|TRBJ2-1|NA|TRBV5-1|13
TGCGCCAGCTCAGGGGACTCCTACAATGAGCAGTTCTTC
CASSGDSYNEQFF
>NA|TRBJ2-7|NA|TRBV7-6|13
TGTGCCAGCAGCCAACAGGTGGCCTACGAGCAGTACTTC
CASSQQVAYEQYF
>NA|TRBJ2-7|NA|TRBV9|14
TGTGCCAGCAGCGTAGGAGGGGGTACGGAGGAGCAGTACTTC
CASSVGGGTEEQYF
>NA|TRBJ2-1|NA|TRBV6-5|13
TGTGCCAGCAGTTACGAGGAGTACAATGAGCAGTTCTTC
CASSYEEYNEQFF
>NA|TRBJ2-3|NA|TRBV5-6|14
TGTGCCAGCAGCTTGGATTGGGACACAGATACGCAGTATTTT
CASSLDWDTDTQYF
>TRBD2|TRBJ2-1|NA|TRBV6-5|16
TGTGCCAGCAGTTACTCGGCGGGAGAAGTCGACAATGAGCAGTTCTTC
CASSYSAGEVDNEQFF
>NA|TRBJ2-7|NA|TRBV7-2|15
TGTGCCAGCAGCCCCCCCACCTATCGCTCCTACGAGCAGTACTTC
CASSPPTYRSYEQYF
>TRBD2|TRBJ2-1|NA|TRBV7-9|15
TGTGCCAGCAGCTTAGGGGCTAGCGGCCACAATGAGCAGTTCTTC
CASSLGASGHNEQFF
>NA|TRBJ2-1|NA|TRBV4-3|18
TGCGCCAGCAGCCTCGGTGGCGGGACGAGTTCGGCCTACAATGAGCAGTTCTTC
CASSLGGGTSSAYNEQFF
>TRBD2|TRBJ2-2|NA|TRBV7-9|16
TGTGCCAGCAGCTTTGGTGCTTTTAGCGGGACCGGGGAGCTGTTTTTT
CASSFGAFSGTGELFF
>NA|TRBJ2-3|NA|TRBV5-1|15
TGCGCCAGCAGCTTGGGGACAGCTAGCACAGATACGCAGTATTTT
CASSLGTASTDTQYF
>TRBD1|TRBJ1-3|NA|TRBV10-2|16
TGCGCCAGCAGAGCCTCCGGGACAGGGATCGGAAACACCATATATTTT
CASRASGTGIGNTIYF
>NA|TRBJ2-1|NA|TRBV2|15
TGTGCCAGCAGTGCTACCCCAGACTCCTACAATGAGCAGTTCTTC
CASSATPDSYNEQFF
>NA|TRBJ2-1|NA|TRBV7-9|14
TGTGCCAGCAGCTTTTACAGGTCTGGCAATGAGCAGTTCTTC
CASSFYRSGNEQFF
>NA|TRBJ2-7|NA|TRBV6-5|13
TGTGCCAGCAGCCTGGGCCCGACCCACGAGCAGTACTTC
CASSLGPTHEQYF